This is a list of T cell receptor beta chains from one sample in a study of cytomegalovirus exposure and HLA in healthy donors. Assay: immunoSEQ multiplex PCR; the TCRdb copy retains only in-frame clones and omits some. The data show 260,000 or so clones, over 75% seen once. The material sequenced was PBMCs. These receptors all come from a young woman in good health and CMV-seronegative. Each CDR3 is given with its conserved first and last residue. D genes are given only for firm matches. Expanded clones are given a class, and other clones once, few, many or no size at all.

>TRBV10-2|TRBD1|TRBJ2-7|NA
TGCGCCAGCTTGACAGGGGAGGAGGTCTCCTACGAGCAGTACTTC
CASLTGEEVSYEQYF
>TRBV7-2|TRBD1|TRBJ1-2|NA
TGTGCCAGCAGCCCGAGCCTAGACAGGGGCGGCTACACCTTC
CASSPSLDRGGYTF
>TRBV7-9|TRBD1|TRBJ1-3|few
TGTGCCAGCAGCTTCCCAGGGGGGACTGGAAACACCATATATTTT
CASSFPGGTGNTIYF
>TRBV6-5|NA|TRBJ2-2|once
TGTGCCAGCAGTTACGTAGTAGTTCCTGCCGGGGAGCTGTTTTTT
CASSYVVVPAGELFF
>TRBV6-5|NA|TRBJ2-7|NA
TGTGCCAGCAGTTACTCCCAGGGTAATTACGAGCAGTACTTC
CASSYSQGNYEQYF
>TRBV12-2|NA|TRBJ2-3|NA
TGTGCAAGTCGCTTAGGACTAGCGGGTCGAGCAGATACGCAGTATTTT
CASRLGLAGRADTQYF
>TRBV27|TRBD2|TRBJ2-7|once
TGTGCCAGCACCCACAGTCTAGCGGGAGAGGGAGTCTGGGAGCAGTACTTC
CASTHSLAGEGVWEQYF
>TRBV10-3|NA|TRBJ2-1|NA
TGTGCCATCAGTACAGACCCGAGACGCAATGAGCAGTTCTTC
CAISTDPRRNEQFF
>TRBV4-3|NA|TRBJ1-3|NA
TGCGCCAGCAGCCAAGATCTTGGAAACACCATATATTTT
CASSQDLGNTIYF
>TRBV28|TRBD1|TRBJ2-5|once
TGTGCCAGCAGGTCTGGGACAGGGATTGAGACCCAGTACTTC
CASRSGTGIETQYF
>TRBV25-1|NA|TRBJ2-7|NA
TGTGCCAGCAGTGATCGGAGGGACGAGCAGTACTTC
CASSDRRDEQYF
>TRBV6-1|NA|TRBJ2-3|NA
TGTGCCAGCAGTGTATCAGGGGAATATACGCAGTATTTT
CASSVSGEYTQYF
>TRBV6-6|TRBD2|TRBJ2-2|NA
TGTGCCAGCAGCAGTATCGGGGGGGCGAACACCGGGGAGCTGTTTTTT
CASSSIGGANTGELFF
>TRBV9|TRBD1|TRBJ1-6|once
TGTGCCAGCAGCGCCTCCGGGACAGGGGCTTCACCCCTCCACTTT
CASSASGTGASPLHF
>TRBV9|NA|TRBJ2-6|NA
TGTGCCAGCCTCCGGGGTCCCAGCTCTGGGGCCAACGTCCTGACTTTC
CASLRGPSSGANVLTF
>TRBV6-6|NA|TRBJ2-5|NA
TGTGCCAGCATGGGCCCTTCGTTTGGGGAGACCCAGTACTTC
CASMGPSFGETQYF
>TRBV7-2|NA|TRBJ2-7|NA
TGTGCCAGCAGCTTAGCGATTAGCGGCGAGCAGTACTTC
CASSLAISGEQYF
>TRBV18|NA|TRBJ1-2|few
TGTGCCAGCTCTCTGAATCCGGGAGTCAAGAACTATGGCTACACCTTC
CASSLNPGVKNYGYTF
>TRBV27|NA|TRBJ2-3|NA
TGTGCCAGCAGTCGGGAGTCGGGGAGCATCGTGTCAGATACGCAGTATTTT
CASSRESGSIVSDTQYF
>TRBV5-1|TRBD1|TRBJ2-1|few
TGCGCCAGCGGACAGGGGAATGAGCAGTTCTTC
CASGQGNEQFF
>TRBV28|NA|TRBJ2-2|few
TGTGCCAGCATGTCGGGGGAGCTGTTTTTT
CASMSGELFF
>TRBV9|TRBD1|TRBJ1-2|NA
TGTGCCAGCAGCACTAACAGGGGCAGCTATGGCTACACCTTC
CASSTNRGSYGYTF
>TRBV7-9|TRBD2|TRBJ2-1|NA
TGTGCCAGCAGCTTAGTAGGGACTAGCGGGAGATCGGAGTTCTTC
CASSLVGTSGRSEFF
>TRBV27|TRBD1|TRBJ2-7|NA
TGTGCCAGCAGTTCGGGGACAGCTCTACGAAAGCAGTACTTC
CASSSGTALRKQYF